Below are 31 T cell receptor beta chains sequenced from a single sample in a study of blood T cell repertoires in COVID-19. Repertoires were generated with immunoSEQ multiplex PCR, while TCRdb's copy carries only in-frame clones and drops some. The table shows about 74,000 clones, with about 72% occurring only once. What was sequenced was peripheral blood. The receptor set was obtained from a man between 70 and 80 years old with active or convalescent COVID-19.

The chain has TRBV2 and TRBJ1-3; D unresolved. Trimming left V 5 bases short and J 3 bases short, with 14 bases between. The CDR3 covers 15 residues. The germline V gene encodes CDR1 SNHLY and CDR2 FYNNEI. The CDR3, as DNA: TGTGCCAGCAGTTCCCAATACAGAGTTGGAAACACCATATATTTT. Its translation: CASSSQYRVGNTIYF. Complete variable domain (other parts from reference TRBV2 and TRBJ1-3): EPEVTQTPSHQVTQMGQEVILRCVPISNHLYFYWYRQILGQKVEFLVSFYNNEISEKSEIFDDQFSVERPDGSNFTLKIRSTKLEDSAMYFCASSSQYRVGNTIYFGEGSWLTVV.

The V and J genes are TRBV6-5 and TRBJ1-6; tentatively, D is TRBD1 (5 bases). The CDR3 spans 15 residues. Trimming cost V 5 bases and J 10 bases, with 18 bases left between them. Germline assignment: CDR1 MNHEY and CDR2 SVGAGI. In DNA, the CDR3 is TGTGCCAGCAGTCAGACAGCTGTGGCCGAATCACCCCTCCACTTT. This gives the protein CASSQTAVAESPLHF.

The CDR3 coding sequence is TGTGCCAGCAGCTACGGACAGTCGAGCTCCTACGAGCAGTACTTC. Amino acid sequence: CASSYGQSSSYEQYF. The chain carries TRBV7-3 and TRBJ2-7; a possible D gene is TRBD1 (6 bases). Trimming shortened V by 4 bases and J by 0 bases, and 13 bases separated the two germline ends. The CDR3 contains 15 residues. CDR1 and CDR2 from the germline V gene are SGHTA and FQGTGA. The whole variable domain, remainder taken from reference TRBV7-3 and TRBJ2-7, is GAGVSQTPSNKVTEKGKYVELRCDPISGHTALYWYRQSLGQGPEFLIYFQGTGAADDSGLPNDRFFAVRPEGSVSTLKIQRTERGDSAVYLCASSYGQSSSYEQYFGPGTRLTVT.

The chain uses TRBV28 and TRBJ1-5; D is possibly TRBD1 (6 bases). With 6 bases removed from V and 1 base from J, the gap between germline ends came to 13 bases. Germline V gene sequence: CDR1 MDHEN, CDR2 SYDVKM. This CDR3 contains 15 residues. CDR3 nucleotides: TGTGCCAGCAGACCGCAGGGGATGAGCAATCAGCCCCAGCATTTT. This sequence encodes CASRPQGMSNQPQHF.

The chain couples TRBV7-2 to TRBJ1-5, with D tentatively TRBD1 (5 bases). This CDR3 has 15 residues. Trimming pared 6 bases from V and 6 bases from J, leaving 18 bases between. CDR1 SGHTA and CDR2 FQGNSA come from the germline V gene. DNA for the CDR3: TGTGCCAGCAGTCGCTGGTGGGGGGTAAGTCAGCCCCAGCATTTT. It yields the protein CASSRWWGVSQPQHF.

V and J are TRBV28 and TRBJ2-5; possible D gene TRBD1, 5 bases. The CDR3 is 16 residues long. CDR1 is MDHEN and CDR2 is SYDVKM in the germline V gene. The ends were cut back, 0 bases at V and 1 base at J, with 12 bases in the middle. The CDR3 DNA is TGTGCCAGCAGTTTATGGGGGTCGACAGCCCAAGAGACCCAGTACTTC. It codes for CASSLWGSTAQETQYF.

The sample holds one count of this clone. The chain joins TRBV23-1 to TRBJ2-1; D is possibly TRBD1 (5 bases). TRBV23-1 has ORF status, its function being uncertain. The CDR3 runs to 15 residues. V lost 4 bases to trimming and J lost 2 bases, with 12 bases between them. The CDR3 sequence: CASSRQGPAYNEQFF. The CDR3 DNA sequence: TGCGCCAGCAGTCGGCAGGGTCCGGCCTACAATGAGCAGTTCTTC.

This chain uses TRBV19 with TRBJ2-1, with 12 bases aligning to TRBD2. The germline V gene has CDR1 LNHDA and CDR2 SQIVND (reference sequence). After removal of 0 bases from V and 7 bases from J, the junction contained 7 bases not matched to a gene. The CDR3 consists of 17 residues. CDR3 region: CASSIDLGLAGTNEQFF. DNA for the CDR3: TGTGCCAGTAGTATAGATCTCGGACTAGCGGGGACAAATGAGCAGTTCTTC.

The DNA of the CDR3 is TGTGCCAGCAGTTACTCAGGACTCGGAGAGACCCAGTACTTC. As protein: CASSYSGLGETQYF. The chain combines TRBV6-5 with TRBJ2-5, with TRBD2 as a possible D gene (5 bases). The CDR3 covers 14 residues. Trimming stripped 0 bases from V and 4 bases from J, with 9 bases between. Germline V gene lookup returns CDR1 MNHEY and CDR2 SVGAGI.

The table lists this clone with many counts. This sequence joins TRBV4-1 and TRBJ1-1; D might be TRBD1 (5 bases). Trimming pared 0 bases from V and 10 bases from J, leaving 21 bases between. Per the germline V gene, CDR1 is MGHRA and CDR2 is YSYEKL. CDR3 length: 16 residues. CDR3 DNA: TGCGCCAGCAGCCAAGATGTCAGGGCCCGGAGTTTGAGAGCTTTCTTT. Its translation: CASSQDVRARSLRAFF.

The chain couples TRBV28 to TRBJ2-7; possibly TRBD1 for D (6 bases). The CDR3 length is 15 residues. The ends were cut back, 6 bases at V and 0 bases at J, with 15 bases in the middle. Germline values: CDR1 MDHEN, CDR2 SYDVKM. The CDR3 DNA follows: TGTGCCAGCAGCCTAGGGACACCTACCTCCTACGAGCAGTACTTC. This encodes CASSLGTPTSYEQYF.

The chain couples TRBV4-1 to TRBJ1-1; D is undetermined. From germline, CDR1 is MGHRA and CDR2 YSYEKL. This CDR3 contains 15 residues. V was clipped by 4 bases and J by 7 bases, with 19 bases between them. The CDR3 DNA reads as TGCGCCAGCAGCCGCACAGAGTGGGCTAATAGTGAAGCTTTCTTT. This translates into CASSRTEWANSEAFF.

The genes are TRBV5-6 and TRBJ2-2; 14 bases agree with TRBD2. V trimming: 0 bases; J trimming: 6 bases; junction bases outside the gene matches: 7. This CDR3 has 18 amino acids. Germline V gene data show CDR1 as SGHDT and CDR2 as YYEEEE. The CDR3 region is CASSLEGLAGVHAGELFF. CDR3 sequence (DNA): TGTGCCAGCAGCTTGGAGGGACTAGCGGGGGTACATGCCGGGGAGCTGTTTTTT.

The DNA for the CDR3 is TGTGCCAGCAGTTTCCCACAGGGTTGGGAGACCCAGTACTTC. Translation: CASSFPQGWETQYF. The V call is TRBV28, the J call TRBJ2-5; D may be TRBD1 (6 bases). Per germline, CDR1 MDHEN and CDR2 SYDVKM. The CDR3 is 14 amino acids. The ends were cut back, 3 bases at V and 5 bases at J, with 13 bases in the middle.

The chain recombines TRBV6-1 with TRBJ1-2; unclear D gene. V was pared by 0 bases and J by 7 bases, with 6 bases between. The CDR3 has 12 amino acids. Germline CDR1 and CDR2: MNHNS and SASEGT. In DNA, the CDR3 is TGTGCCAGCAGTGAAGCTTTCGTTGGCTACACCTTC. Translating it yields CASSEAFVGYTF.

V is TRBV18 and J is TRBJ1-2; 11 nucleotides agree with TRBD1. CDR3 length: 17 amino acids. The trim removed 2 bases at V and 0 bases at J, leaving 5 bases unmatched. In germline, CDR1 is KGHSH, CDR2 LQKENI. This CDR3 reads CASSPTGQGGANYGYTF. The CDR3 DNA follows: TGTGCCAGCTCACCAACGGGACAGGGGGGAGCTAACTATGGCTACACCTTC.

The J gene is TRBJ2-7, the V gene TRBV9; 9 bases map to TRBD1. CDR3 length: 14 amino acids. Looked up from germline, CDR1 is SGDLS and CDR2 is YYNGEE. The V gene end was trimmed by 4 bases and the J gene end by 6 bases; junction bases not matched to a gene: 8. For the CDR3, the DNA is TGTGCCAGCAGCTCCGGGGACAGGGCCCGCGAGCAGTACTTC. It yields the protein CASSSGDRAREQYF.

This rearrangement joins TRBV7-9 to TRBJ2-7, with 9 bases aligning to TRBD1. CDR1 is SEHNR, CDR2 FQNEAQ, per germline (reference sequence). Germline trimming cut 1 base from V and 5 bases from J; bases unmatched to any gene: 6. The CDR3 runs to 15 residues. The CDR3 spells CASSLGGQGINEQYF. The CDR3 nucleotides are TGTGCCAGCAGCTTAGGCGGACAGGGGATCAACGAGCAGTACTTC.

This clone was counted between two and nine times. Here the CDR3 reads CASSRREAANYGYTF. CDR3 nucleotides: TGTGCCAGCAGTCGCCGGGAGGCAGCTAACTATGGCTACACCTTC. The gene calls are TRBV28 and TRBJ1-2, with D unclear. With 5 bases removed from V and 0 bases from J, the gap between germline ends came to 13 bases. Germline V lookup: CDR1 MDHEN, CDR2 SYDVKM. This CDR3 is built from 15 residues.

The J gene is TRBJ2-7, the V gene TRBV3-1 (or the pseudogene TRBV3-2); TRBD1 matches 9 bases. J was trimmed by 1 base and V by 3 bases; bases with no gene match: 7. This CDR3 is built from 16 residues. Germline-derived CDR1 and CDR2 are LGHDT and YNNKEL (reference sequence). CDR3 loop: CASSHYPTGGSYEQYF. The CDR3, as DNA: TGTGCCAGCAGCCACTACCCGACAGGGGGTTCCTACGAGCAGTACTTC.

The chain employs TRBV7-8 and TRBJ2-7; TRBD2 matches at 7 bases. Unmatched junction bases numbered 12, after V lost 5 bases and J lost 5 bases. Germline V gene sequence: CDR1 SGHVS, CDR2 FQNEAQ. This CDR3 contains 15 residues. CDR3: CASSGRTRAVNEQYF. CDR3 in DNA: TGTGCCAGCAGCGGGAGGACTAGAGCGGTCAACGAGCAGTACTTC.

This chain joins TRBV7-3 and TRBJ2-1; 14 nucleotides match TRBD2. The CDR3 contains 16 residues. Germline CDR1 is SGHTA and CDR2 is FQGTGA. J lost 8 bases, V lost 2 bases, and 5 bases had no gene match. The CDR3 sequence is CASSLGGTSGGHEQFF. In nucleotides, the CDR3 is TGTGCCAGCAGCTTAGGCGGGACTAGCGGGGGCCATGAGCAGTTCTTC. The full variable domain, rest sourced from reference TRBV7-3 and TRBJ2-1, is GAGVSQTPSNKVTEKGKYVELRCDPISGHTALYWYRQSLGQGPEFLIYFQGTGAADDSGLPNDRFFAVRPEGSVSTLKIQRTERGDSAVYLCASSLGGTSGGHEQFFGPGTRLTVL.

The chain is built from TRBV6-1 and TRBJ1-1; the D gene is possibly TRBD1 (6 bases). The CDR3 has 15 residues. Trimming removed 3 bases at V and 5 bases at J, with 16 bases between. Germline assignment: CDR1 MNHNS and CDR2 SASEGT. CDR3 in DNA: TGTGCCAGCAGTGACAGGGGAGGGTCTAGGACTGAAGCTTTCTTT. It is translated as CASSDRGGSRTEAFF.

The chain has TRBV5-4 and TRBJ2-1; 8 bases agree with TRBD1. Germline V gives CDR1 SGHNT, CDR2 YYREEE (reference sequence). V lost 4 bases and J lost 4; bases outside the gene matches: 7. The CDR3 spans 15 residues. The CDR3 is CASSLPGTGYNEQFF. The CDR3 nucleotides read TGTGCCAGCAGCCTGCCTGGGACAGGATACAATGAGCAGTTCTTC. The full variable domain, its missing parts supplied by reference TRBV5-4 and TRBJ2-1, is ETGVTQSPTHLIKTRGQQVTLRCSSQSGHNTVSWYQQALGQGPQFIFQYYREEENGRGNFPPRFSGLQFPNYSSELNVNALELDDSALYLCASSLPGTGYNEQFFGPGTRLTVL.

This sequence joins TRBV6-5 and TRBJ2-5; 9 nucleotides agree with TRBD2. Germline V gene lookup returns CDR1 MNHEY and CDR2 SVGAGI. Trimming at V came to 6 bases and at J to 5 bases, leaving 10 bases not matched to a gene. The CDR3 consists of 15 residues. In DNA, the CDR3 is TGTGCCAGCAGACGCAGCGGGGGGCCGAGGGAGACCCAGTACTTC. This sequence encodes CASRRSGGPRETQYF.

This clone showed up just once. The CDR3 loop is CASSLVQGVSNEQFF. The CDR3 coding sequence is TGTGCCAGCAGCTTGGTGCAGGGGGTCTCCAATGAGCAGTTCTTC. J is TRBJ2-1 and V is TRBV5-5, with 7 bases aligning to TRBD1. Germline values: CDR1 SGHKS, CDR2 YYEKEE (reference sequence). V was clipped by 0 bases and J by 6 bases; unmatched bases: 6. The CDR3 has 15 residues.

This chain links TRBV6-5 with TRBJ2-7; TRBD1 agrees at 7 bases. Germline CDR1 is MNHEY and CDR2 is SVGAGI. Trimming took 8 bases from V and 2 from J; bases not matched to a gene: 0. The CDR3 contains 11 residues. The CDR3 here is CASGTAYEQYF. The CDR3 DNA reads as TGTGCCAGCGGGACAGCCTACGAGCAGTACTTC.

This clone was observed a few times. V usage is TRBV18 and J usage is TRBJ2-1, with D unresolved. CDR1 and CDR2 from the germline V gene are KGHSH and LQKENI. V lost 3 bases, J lost 6 bases, and 9 bases lay in between. The CDR3 length is 13 residues. CDR3 amino acids: CASSPISGNEQFF. The CDR3 coding sequence is TGTGCCAGCTCACCCATCTCAGGCAATGAGCAGTTCTTC.

A single count supports this clone. The chain recombines TRBV19 with TRBJ1-5; unclear D gene. The CDR3 sequence is 13 residues long. Trimming left V 3 bases short and J 7 bases short, with 10 bases between. Germline loops: CDR1 LNHDA, CDR2 SQIVND (reference sequence). CDR3 DNA: TGTGCCAGTAGTATGGAGGTTCGACAGCCCCAGCATTTT. It is translated as CASSMEVRQPQHF.

The chain recombines TRBV2 with TRBJ1-6; D might be TRBD1 (5 bases). Per germline, CDR1 SNHLY and CDR2 FYNNEI. The ends were cut back, 11 bases at V and 5 bases at J, with 13 bases in the middle. This CDR3 has 13 amino acids. In DNA, the CDR3 is TGTGCCGTTCTCCCAGGGAATAATTCACCCCTCCACTTT. Encoded protein: CAVLPGNNSPLHF.

The J gene is TRBJ2-7, the V gene TRBV28, with a possible D match to TRBD1 (7 bases). V shed 2 bases and J shed 2 bases, with 13 bases lying between them. Per the germline V gene, CDR1 is MDHEN and CDR2 is SYDVKM. CDR3 length: 15 amino acids. CDR3 loop: CASSLRRGLAYEQYF. The CDR3 nucleotides read TGTGCCAGCAGTTTAAGGAGGGGGCTTGCCTACGAGCAGTACTTC.